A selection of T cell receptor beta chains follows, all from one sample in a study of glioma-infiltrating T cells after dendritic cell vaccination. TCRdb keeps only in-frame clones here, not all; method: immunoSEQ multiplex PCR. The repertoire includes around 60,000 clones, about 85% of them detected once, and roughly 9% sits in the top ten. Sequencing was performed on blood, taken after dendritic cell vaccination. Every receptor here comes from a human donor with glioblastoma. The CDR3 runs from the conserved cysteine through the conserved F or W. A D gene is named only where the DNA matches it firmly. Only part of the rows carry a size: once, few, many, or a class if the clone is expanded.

CDR3 DNA: TGTGCCAGCAGGCGGGAACAGGGGGCTTATGGCTACACCTTC; CDR3 protein: CASRREQGAYGYTF; clone size: few; D gene: TRBD1; V gene: TRBV6-6; J gene: TRBJ1-2
CDR3 DNA: TGTGCCAGCAGCTTCGGGGAGGTAGAGACCCAGTACTTC; CDR3 protein: CASSFGEVETQYF; clone size: .; D gene: .; V gene: TRBV11-2; J gene: TRBJ2-5
CDR3 DNA: TGTGCTAGCAGCCTGTCTCCGAACACCGGGGAGCTGTTTTTT; CDR3 protein: CASSLSPNTGELFF; clone size: .; D gene: .; V gene: TRBV7-7; J gene: TRBJ2-2
CDR3 DNA: TGTGCCAGCAGCGGGGAGGTGGGTGAAGCTTTCTTT; CDR3 protein: CASSGEVGEAFF; clone size: .; D gene: .; V gene: TRBV7-9; J gene: TRBJ1-1
CDR3 DNA: TGTGCTAGTGGTTTGGACCGGAGTGAAGCTTTCTTT; CDR3 protein: CASGLDRSEAFF; clone size: .; D gene: .; V gene: TRBV12-5; J gene: TRBJ1-1
CDR3 DNA: TGTGCCAGCTCACCACCAGGGAGGAACGAGCAGTACTTC; CDR3 protein: CASSPPGRNEQYF; clone size: once; D gene: .; V gene: TRBV18; J gene: TRBJ2-7
CDR3 DNA: TGTGCCAGCAGCCGAGCGGGGGGGGGAACCGGGGAGCTGTTTTTT; CDR3 protein: CASSRAGGGTGELFF; clone size: .; D gene: TRBD2; V gene: TRBV2; J gene: TRBJ2-2
CDR3 DNA: TGTGCCAGCAGCGAGGGGGGACTAGCGGGGATTAAAGAGACCCAGTACTTC; CDR3 protein: CASSEGGLAGIKETQYF; clone size: .; D gene: TRBD2; V gene: TRBV9; J gene: TRBJ2-5
CDR3 DNA: TGTGCCACGACCTCGGGGGGTCGCTACAATGAGCAGTTCTTC; CDR3 protein: CATTSGGRYNEQFF; clone size: .; D gene: TRBD2; V gene: TRBV6-1; J gene: TRBJ2-1
CDR3 DNA: TGTGCCAGCAGCTTAGTGGGTTCGCAGGGCATGAACACTGAAGCTTTCTTT; CDR3 protein: CASSLVGSQGMNTEAFF; clone size: .; D gene: .; V gene: TRBV7-2; J gene: TRBJ1-1
CDR3 DNA: TGTGCCAGCAGACAAACAGGGGAATCTGGAAACACCATATATTTT; CDR3 protein: CASRQTGESGNTIYF; clone size: once; D gene: TRBD1; V gene: TRBV7-9; J gene: TRBJ1-3
CDR3 DNA: TGTGCCAGCCAGGAAGCGGGGGGGCCGATTGGGGAGCTGTTTTTT; CDR3 protein: CASQEAGGPIGELFF; clone size: once; D gene: TRBD2; V gene: TRBV6-5; J gene: TRBJ2-2
CDR3 DNA: TGTGCCAGCAGCGTCTTTGGGGGCGTAGAGACCCAGTACTTC; CDR3 protein: CASSVFGGVETQYF; clone size: .; D gene: .; V gene: TRBV9; J gene: TRBJ2-5
CDR3 DNA: TGTGCCAGCAGTTACTCTAGACAGGGAAATTCACCCCTCCACTTT; CDR3 protein: CASSYSRQGNSPLHF; clone size: once; D gene: TRBD1; V gene: TRBV6-5; J gene: TRBJ1-6
CDR3 DNA: TGTGCCAGCAGCTTAGGGGGCGCCTATAATTCACCCCTCCACTTT; CDR3 protein: CASSLGGAYNSPLHF; clone size: .; D gene: .; V gene: TRBV7-8; J gene: TRBJ1-6
CDR3 DNA: TGCGCCAGCAGCCAACTTACAGAGACAGATACGCAGTATTTT; CDR3 protein: CASSQLTETDTQYF; clone size: .; D gene: .; V gene: TRBV4-3; J gene: TRBJ2-3
CDR3 DNA: TGCGCCAGCAGCCGACAGGACAGCCAGCTTACCGAGCAGTACTTC; CDR3 protein: CASSRQDSQLTEQYF; clone size: few; D gene: .; V gene: TRBV4-1; J gene: TRBJ2-7
CDR3 DNA: TGCGCCAGCAGCCAAGATCGACGGGGTTGGGGCTACACCTTC; CDR3 protein: CASSQDRRGWGYTF; clone size: .; D gene: .; V gene: TRBV4-3; J gene: TRBJ1-2
CDR3 DNA: TGTGCCAGCAGCCCAGCGGGGGGGCTAGGTGAGCAGTTCTTC; CDR3 protein: CASSPAGGLGEQFF; clone size: once; D gene: TRBD2; V gene: TRBV7-3; J gene: TRBJ2-1
CDR3 DNA: TGTGCCAGTAAGCGATCCAACACCGGGGAGCTGTTTTTT; CDR3 protein: CASKRSNTGELFF; clone size: .; D gene: .; V gene: TRBV6-6; J gene: TRBJ2-2
CDR3 DNA: TGTGCCAGCAGCCTCGGACAGATACCAGCCCAAGAGACCCAGTACTTC; CDR3 protein: CASSLGQIPAQETQYF; clone size: few; D gene: .; V gene: TRBV11-3; J gene: TRBJ2-5
CDR3 DNA: TGTGCCAGCAGCGGATCACAGCTAACTAATGAAAAACTGTTTTTT; CDR3 protein: CASSGSQLTNEKLFF; clone size: .; D gene: .; V gene: TRBV6-6; J gene: TRBJ1-4
CDR3 DNA: TGTGCCAGTAGTATAGGTTCAGTAATGAACACTGAAGCTTTCTTT; CDR3 protein: CASSIGSVMNTEAFF; clone size: .; D gene: .; V gene: TRBV19; J gene: TRBJ1-1
CDR3 DNA: TGTGCCAGTAGTATTAGACAGCGTCAGCCCCAGCATTTT; CDR3 protein: CASSIRQRQPQHF; clone size: .; D gene: .; V gene: TRBV19; J gene: TRBJ1-5
CDR3 DNA: TGTGCCAGCAGGCGGACAGGGATTAACACCGGGGAGCTGTTTTTT; CDR3 protein: CASRRTGINTGELFF; clone size: few; D gene: TRBD1; V gene: TRBV14; J gene: TRBJ2-2
CDR3 DNA: TGTGCCTGGAAAGGACTTACCTACGAGCAGTACTTC; CDR3 protein: CAWKGLTYEQYF; clone size: .; D gene: .; V gene: TRBV30; J gene: TRBJ2-7
CDR3 DNA: TGCAGCGTTGGTCTGCAGGGCATCTTCCGGAATGAGCAGTTCTTC; CDR3 protein: CSVGLQGIFRNEQFF; clone size: once; D gene: .; V gene: TRBV29-1; J gene: TRBJ2-1
CDR3 DNA: TGTGCCAGTAAAAGGACAGGGGTCAGCACTGAAGCTTTCTTT; CDR3 protein: CASKRTGVSTEAFF; clone size: .; D gene: TRBD1; V gene: TRBV19; J gene: TRBJ1-1
CDR3 DNA: TGTGCCAGCAGCTTTAACAGGTCGGCTTTCTTT; CDR3 protein: CASSFNRSAFF; clone size: .; D gene: .; V gene: TRBV11-1; J gene: TRBJ1-1
CDR3 DNA: TGTGCCTGGAGTGGACCGGGGAATTCACCCCTCCACTTT; CDR3 protein: CAWSGPGNSPLHF; clone size: .; D gene: .; V gene: TRBV30; J gene: TRBJ1-6
CDR3 DNA: TGTGCCAGCAGCAATACAGCGGGGGGCACTGAAGCTTTCTTT; CDR3 protein: CASSNTAGGTEAFF; clone size: once; D gene: .; V gene: TRBV7-3; J gene: TRBJ1-1
CDR3 DNA: TGTGCCAGCAGTGAATCGGCAGGGGGCTGGTATGGCTACACCTTC; CDR3 protein: CASSESAGGWYGYTF; clone size: .; D gene: TRBD1; V gene: TRBV25-1; J gene: TRBJ1-2
CDR3 DNA: TGTGCCAGCAGTGAATTAAGAGATTATAATTCACCCCTCCACTTT; CDR3 protein: CASSELRDYNSPLHF; clone size: .; D gene: .; V gene: TRBV25-1; J gene: TRBJ1-6
CDR3 DNA: TGTGCCAGCAGCTTAGCGGAAGGGGAGGGTGGCTACACCTTC; CDR3 protein: CASSLAEGEGGYTF; clone size: once; D gene: .; V gene: TRBV7-9; J gene: TRBJ1-2
CDR3 DNA: TGTGCCTGGAGCGGGGATTCATCACCCCTCCACTTT; CDR3 protein: CAWSGDSSPLHF; clone size: .; D gene: .; V gene: TRBV30; J gene: TRBJ1-6
CDR3 DNA: TGCGCCAGCAGCTTGGGACAGGCGACGGGATTATCGGATACGCAGTATTTT; CDR3 protein: CASSLGQATGLSDTQYF; clone size: .; D gene: .; V gene: TRBV5-1; J gene: TRBJ2-3
CDR3 DNA: TGTGCCAGCAGCTCATACCCCCAGCGGGGGGGCCGTGGAGATACGCAGTATTTT; CDR3 protein: CASSSYPQRGGRGDTQYF; clone size: few; D gene: TRBD2; V gene: TRBV11-2; J gene: TRBJ2-3
CDR3 DNA: TGCGCCAGCAGCGACGGGACAGGGGAGACCCAGTACTTC; CDR3 protein: CASSDGTGETQYF; clone size: .; D gene: TRBD1; V gene: TRBV4-3; J gene: TRBJ2-5
CDR3 DNA: TGTGCCAGTATGGATGCGAGGAGCTCTGGAAACACCATATATTTT; CDR3 protein: CASMDARSSGNTIYF; clone size: .; D gene: .; V gene: TRBV19; J gene: TRBJ1-3
CDR3 DNA: TGTGCCAGCAGTTATAGGGGCAGGGGCTATGGCTACACCTTC; CDR3 protein: CASSYRGRGYGYTF; clone size: .; D gene: .; V gene: TRBV6-5; J gene: TRBJ1-2
CDR3 DNA: TGTGCCAGCAGCTCCGCAACAGGGAACTATGGCTACACCTTC; CDR3 protein: CASSSATGNYGYTF; clone size: .; D gene: .; V gene: TRBV7-9; J gene: TRBJ1-2
CDR3 DNA: TGTGCCAGCAGCCCCTTGGTAGCGGGGTCCTACGAGCAGTACTTC; CDR3 protein: CASSPLVAGSYEQYF; clone size: .; D gene: TRBD2; V gene: TRBV14; J gene: TRBJ2-7
CDR3 DNA: TGCGCCAGCAGCTTGAAAAGGGAGAGCAACTATAATTCACCCCTCCACTTT; CDR3 protein: CASSLKRESNYNSPLHF; clone size: .; D gene: .; V gene: TRBV5-1; J gene: TRBJ1-6
CDR3 DNA: TGTGCCAGCAGCTTATTTAGCGACTATTACAATGAGCAGTTCTTC; CDR3 protein: CASSLFSDYYNEQFF; clone size: .; D gene: .; V gene: TRBV13; J gene: TRBJ2-1
CDR3 DNA: TGTGCCAGTAGTTTCGGATCAGGGCATAATCAGCCCCAGCATTTT; CDR3 protein: CASSFGSGHNQPQHF; clone size: few; D gene: .; V gene: TRBV19; J gene: TRBJ1-5
CDR3 DNA: TGCGCCAGCAGCCAAGGGACAGGGAGGGATGAGCAGTTCTTC; CDR3 protein: CASSQGTGRDEQFF; clone size: .; D gene: .; V gene: TRBV4-3; J gene: TRBJ2-1
CDR3 DNA: TGTGCCAGCAGCCCCCGACAGGCCAGTAATTCACCCCTCCACTTT; CDR3 protein: CASSPRQASNSPLHF; clone size: .; D gene: .; V gene: TRBV7-2; J gene: TRBJ1-6
CDR3 DNA: TGTGCCAGCAGCTTAGAAGGTGTTTGGGGACAATCGAACACTGAAGCTTTCTTT; CDR3 protein: CASSLEGVWGQSNTEAFF; clone size: .; D gene: .; V gene: TRBV11-3; J gene: TRBJ1-1
CDR3 DNA: TGTGCCAGCAGCCAGGGAGGGCTACTAGCGGGGCGGCGGGCAGATACGCAGTATTTT; CDR3 protein: CASSQGGLLAGRRADTQYF; clone size: .; D gene: TRBD2; V gene: TRBV7-8; J gene: TRBJ2-3
CDR3 DNA: TGTGCCAGCAGCCAGGACAACAGGGGATTCGGCGAGCAGTACTTC; CDR3 protein: CASSQDNRGFGEQYF; clone size: .; D gene: TRBD1; V gene: TRBV4-2; J gene: TRBJ2-7